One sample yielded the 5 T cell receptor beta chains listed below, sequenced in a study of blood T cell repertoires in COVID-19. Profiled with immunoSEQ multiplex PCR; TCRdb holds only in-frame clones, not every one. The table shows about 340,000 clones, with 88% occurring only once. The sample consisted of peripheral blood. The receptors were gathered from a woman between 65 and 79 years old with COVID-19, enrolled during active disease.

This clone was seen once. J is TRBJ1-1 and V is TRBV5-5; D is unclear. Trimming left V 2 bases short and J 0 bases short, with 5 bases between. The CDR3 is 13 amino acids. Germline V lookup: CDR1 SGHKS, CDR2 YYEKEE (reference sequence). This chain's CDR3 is CASSFTMNTEAFF. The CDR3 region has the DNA TGTGCCAGCAGCTTCACAATGAACACTGAAGCTTTCTTT. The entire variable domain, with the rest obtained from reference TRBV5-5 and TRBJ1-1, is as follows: DAGVTQSPTHLIKTRGQQVTLRCSPISGHKSVSWYQQVLGQGPQFIFQYYEKEERGRGNFPDRFSARQFPNYSSELNVNALLLGDSALYLCASSFTMNTEAFFGQGTRLTVV.

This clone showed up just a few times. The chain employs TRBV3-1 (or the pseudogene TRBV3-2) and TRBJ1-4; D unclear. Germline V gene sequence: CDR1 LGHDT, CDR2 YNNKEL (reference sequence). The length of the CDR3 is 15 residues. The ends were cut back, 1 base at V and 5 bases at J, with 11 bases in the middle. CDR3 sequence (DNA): TGTGCCAGCAGCCAAGTCCGGGAGCAAAATGAAAAACTGTTTTTT. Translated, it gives CASSQVREQNEKLFF.

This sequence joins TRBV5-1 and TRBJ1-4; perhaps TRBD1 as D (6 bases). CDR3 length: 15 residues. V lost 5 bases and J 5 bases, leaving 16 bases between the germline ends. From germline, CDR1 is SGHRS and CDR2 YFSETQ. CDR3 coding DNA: TGCGCCAGCAGTCTTCCCGCAGGGGCCAATGAAAAACTGTTTTTT. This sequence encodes CASSLPAGANEKLFF.

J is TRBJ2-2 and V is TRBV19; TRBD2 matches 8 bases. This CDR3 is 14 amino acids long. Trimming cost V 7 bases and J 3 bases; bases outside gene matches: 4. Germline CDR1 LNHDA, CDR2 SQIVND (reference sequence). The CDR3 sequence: CASTTSGHTGELFF. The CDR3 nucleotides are TGTGCCAGTACAACTAGCGGACACACCGGGGAGCTGTTTTTT.

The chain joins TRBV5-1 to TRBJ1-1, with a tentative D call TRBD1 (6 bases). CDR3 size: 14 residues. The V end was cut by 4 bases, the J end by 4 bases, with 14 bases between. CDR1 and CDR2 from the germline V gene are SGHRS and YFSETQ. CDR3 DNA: TGCGCCAGCAGCCCAGGGGAGAGAACCACTGAAGCTTTCTTT. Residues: CASSPGERTTEAFF.